One and the same sample provided the 28 T cell receptor beta chains below, sequenced in a study of radiotherapy plus CTLA-4 blockade in lung cancer. Data came from immunoSEQ multiplex PCR; TCRdb stores just in-frame clones and leaves some out. The sample lists under 15,000 clones; roughly 80% were seen once. This material consisted of peripheral blood, taken from a patient treated with radiotherapy plus ipilimumab. The receptors originated from a human donor with non-small cell lung cancer that progressed on radiotherapy plus ipilimumab.

The gene calls are TRBV7-8 and TRBJ1-5, with D possibly TRBD1 on 6 matching bases. The ends were cut back, 5 bases at V and 4 bases at J, with 15 bases in the middle. Germline loops: CDR1 SGHVS, CDR2 FQNEAQ. CDR3 length: 15 residues. The DNA of the CDR3 is TGTGCCAGCAGCGCCCGGACAGCTCCGAATCAGCCCCAGCATTTT. It encodes CASSARTAPNQPQHF.

The table lists this clone with a count of one. V usage is TRBV7-2 and J usage is TRBJ1-2; a weak D match, TRBD1 (5 bases). The germline V gene encodes CDR1 SGHTA and CDR2 FQGNSA. V was cut by 3 bases and J by 2 bases, with 7 bases left in between. The CDR3 has 13 amino acids. The CDR3 bases are TGTGCCAGCAGCTTGGGGCAGAACTATGGCTACACCTTC. This sequence encodes CASSLGQNYGYTF.

This clone was found once. The V call is TRBV5-1, the J call TRBJ1-1; the D gene is possibly TRBD1 (6 bases). Per the germline V gene, CDR1 is SGHRS and CDR2 is YFSETQ. This CDR3 spans 12 amino acids. Trimming pared 3 bases from V and 7 bases from J, leaving 10 bases between. Written as DNA, the CDR3 is TGCGCCAGCAGCTACAGGGACCATGAAGCTTTCTTT. Translating gives CASSYRDHEAFF. Drawing the rest from reference TRBV5-1 and TRBJ1-1, the complete variable domain is KAGVTQTPRYLIKTRGQQVTLSCSPISGHRSVSWYQQTPGQGLQFLFEYFSETQRNKGNFPGRFSGRQFSNSRSEMNVSTLELGDSALYLCASSYRDHEAFFGQGTRLTVV.

V is TRBV5-1 and J is TRBJ1-6, with 7 positions matching TRBD1. Germline V gene data show CDR1 as SGHRS and CDR2 as YFSETQ. This CDR3 contains 14 residues. Trimming at V came to 0 bases and at J to 9 bases, leaving 3 bases not matched to a gene. The CDR3 DNA follows: TGCGCCAGCAGCTTGGGAAGGGGGCCTTCACCCCTCCACTTT. This codes for CASSLGRGPSPLHF.

The chain employs TRBV5-1 and TRBJ2-1; TRBD1 matches 12 bases. CDR1 is SGHRS and CDR2 is YFSETQ in the germline V gene. V dropped 3 bases and J dropped 8; count of bases not matched to a gene: 6. This CDR3 has 15 residues. The CDR3: CASSYGTGGWDEQFF. CDR3 sequence (DNA): TGCGCCAGCAGCTACGGGACAGGGGGCTGGGATGAGCAGTTCTTC.

The sample holds a few counts of this clone. This sequence joins TRBV19 and TRBJ1-2; 9 positions agree with TRBD1. This CDR3 contains 15 residues. V shed 3 bases and J 6 bases; nucleotides not matched to a gene: 8. CDR1 and CDR2 (germline): LNHDA, SQIVND (reference sequence). For the CDR3, the DNA is TGTGCCAGTAGTATCCCGTGGGACAGGGATGATGGCTACACCTTC. Encoded protein: CASSIPWDRDDGYTF.

This chain uses TRBV4-3 with TRBJ1-3, with D possibly being TRBD1 (5 bases). Germline lookup yields CDR1 LGHNA and CDR2 YSLEER. The V gene lost 0 bases and the J gene lost 5 bases, with 11 bases spanning the gap. CDR3 size: 15 residues. The CDR3 DNA is TGCGCCAGCAGCCAAGATCCGCAGGGAAGAAACACCATATATTTT. Protein sequence: CASSQDPQGRNTIYF.

CDR3 coding DNA: TGTGCCAGCAGCCCGGCGGGGACGGGAGGCACAGATACGCAGTATTTT. Amino acids: CASSPAGTGGTDTQYF. This sequence joins TRBV7-3 and TRBJ2-3; D might be TRBD2 (6 bases). The CDR3 consists of 16 residues. The germline V and J ends were trimmed by 5 bases and 1 base, with 16 bases remaining between them. Per germline, CDR1 SGHTA and CDR2 FQGTGA.

This clone was recorded once. This chain joins TRBV5-4 and TRBJ2-5; D unclear. The CDR3 length is 15 residues. Germline V gene lookup returns CDR1 SGHNT and CDR2 YYREEE (reference sequence). V lost 2 bases to trimming and J lost 0 bases, with 11 bases between them. The CDR3 is CASSFYNRDQETQYF. The CDR3 DNA sequence: TGTGCCAGCAGCTTCTATAACCGGGACCAAGAGACCCAGTACTTC.

Notes on this clone: It is likely a read error: a sequence one base away is far more abundant. The chain links TRBV4-1 to TRBJ2-7; D remains ambiguous. CDR1 and CDR2 (germline): MGHRA, YSYEKL. The V gene lost 0 bases and the J gene lost 9 bases, with 9 bases spanning the gap. This CDR3 region has 12 residues. This chain's CDR3 is CASSQDGRVQYF. The CDR3 nucleotides are TGCGCCAGCAGCCAAGACGGGCGCGTGCAGTACTTC.

About this clone: This specimen includes other DNA sequences encoding the same CDR3. This chain uses TRBV6-5 with TRBJ2-6; D is ambiguous. The V and J ends lost 6 bases and 1 base respectively, with 4 bases between them. Germline loops: CDR1 MNHEY, CDR2 SVGAGI. The CDR3 extends over 13 amino acids. The CDR3 loop reads CASSNSGANVLTF. CDR3 DNA sequence: TGTGCCAGCAGCAATTCTGGGGCCAACGTCCTGACTTTC.

The rearrangement links TRBV18 to TRBJ1-2; 12 bases line up with TRBD1. V lost 3 bases to trimming and J lost 5 bases; unmatched junction nucleotides: 4. The germline V gene encodes CDR1 KGHSH and CDR2 LQKENI. This CDR3 is built from 15 residues. CDR3 loop: CASSPGTGGLYGYTF. DNA of the CDR3: TGTGCCAGCTCACCCGGGACAGGGGGCTTGTATGGCTACACCTTC.

This chain uses TRBV6-1 with TRBJ1-2; a possible D gene is TRBD1 (5 bases). V shed 0 bases and J shed 9 bases, with 14 bases lying between them. The CDR3 is 14 amino acids. CDR1 is MNHNS and CDR2 is SASEGT in the germline V gene. CDR3 sequence reads: CASSEAWQGVSYTF. DNA for the CDR3: TGTGCCAGCAGTGAAGCGTGGCAGGGCGTCAGCTACACCTTC.

CDR3 sequence (DNA): TGTGCCAGCAGCCCCCAGGGGGACAGGGTGGGGACCCAGTACTTC. Its protein is CASSPQGDRVGTQYF. This chain connects TRBV7-2 to TRBJ2-5, with 9 positions matching TRBD1. The germline V gene encodes CDR1 SGHTA and CDR2 FQGNSA. The CDR3 runs 15 residues. Trimming at V came to 5 bases and at J to 7 bases, leaving 11 bases not matched to a gene.

V gene TRBV7-2 combines with J gene TRBJ2-7; possibly TRBD1 for D (6 bases). The V end was cut by 4 bases, the J end by 7 bases, with 17 bases between. The germline CDR1 and CDR2 sequences are SGHTA and FQGNSA. The CDR3 has 14 residues. The CDR3 DNA is TGTGCCAGCAGCTCTCGTCTGGGGGCCTGGGAGCAGTACTTC. Its protein product is CASSSRLGAWEQYF.

The gene calls are TRBV4-2 and TRBJ2-1; 11 nucleotides line up with TRBD1. The germline V gene has CDR1 LGHNA and CDR2 YNFKEQ. The CDR3 covers 15 residues. Trimming at V came to 2 bases and at J to 6 bases, leaving 3 bases not matched to a gene. The CDR3 DNA is TGTGCCAGCAGCCAAAGGACAGGGGGCTTCAATGAGCAGTTCTTC. It translates to CASSQRTGGFNEQFF.

This chain joins TRBV19 and TRBJ2-2; D gene unclear. Trimming pared 7 bases from V and 2 bases from J, leaving 14 bases between. The germline gives CDR1 LNHDA, CDR2 SQIVND (reference sequence). The CDR3 has 15 residues. The CDR3 DNA is TGTGCCAGTATGCGCGCCGGCGGTAACACCGGGGAGCTGTTTTTT. Translated, it gives CASMRAGGNTGELFF.

This clone has only a few counts. Because it lacks the conserved phenylalanine or tryptophan at the end, this CDR3 is likely a read error. Because the CDR3's place on the DNA is in doubt, the DNA is left out and the CDR3 is given as listed by TCRdb. The V gene is TRBV18, the J gene TRBJ1-3; TRBD1 is the table's D call and was not checked against the DNA. Germline V gene sequence: CDR1 KGHSH, CDR2 LQKENI. With termini counted, the CDR3 has 12 amino acids. CDR3 amino acids: CASSPPQGRWTL.

The chain has TRBV5-1 and TRBJ2-1; D is unclear. Germline CDR1 and CDR2: SGHRS and YFSETQ. This CDR3 region has 14 residues. V shed 4 bases and J shed 7 bases, with 15 bases lying between them. CDR3 loop: CASSTRLGVNEQFF. The CDR3 nucleotides read TGCGCCAGCAGCACCCGGTTAGGTGTGAATGAGCAGTTCTTC.

The V gene is TRBV2, the J gene TRBJ1-1, with 11 bases that match TRBD1. The J segment lost 1 base and the V segment lost 5 bases, leaving 6 bases of the junction unmatched. The CDR3 spans 16 residues. Germline V gives CDR1 SNHLY, CDR2 FYNNEI. DNA of the CDR3: TGTGCCAGCAGTCCTAGGACAGGGGGCGCGAACACTGAAGCTTTCTTT. The encoded protein is CASSPRTGGANTEAFF.

The chain has TRBV7-3 and TRBJ2-3; 9 bases match TRBD2. The V gene end was trimmed by 5 bases and the J gene end by 5 bases; junction bases not matched to a gene: 8. This CDR3 has 15 amino acids. The germline gives CDR1 SGHTA, CDR2 FQGTGA. CDR3 sequence (DNA): TGTGCCAGCAGCCGACGCGGGGGGGCCAAAGATACGCAGTATTTT. Translated: CASSRRGGAKDTQYF.

V and J are TRBV6-1 and TRBJ2-1; D remains unclear. There are 11 residues in the CDR3. The germline CDR1 and CDR2 sequences are MNHNS and SASEGT. V shed 2 bases and J shed 8 bases, with 4 bases lying between them. The CDR3 loop is CASSESYEQFF. CDR3 DNA sequence: TGTGCCAGCAGTGAATCCTATGAGCAGTTCTTC.

The gene calls are TRBV4-3 and TRBJ2-3; the D is unclear. Germline V gives CDR1 LGHNA, CDR2 YSLEER. V was clipped by 0 bases and J by 2 bases, with 9 bases between them. The CDR3 has 15 amino acids. The CDR3, as DNA: TGCGCCAGCAGCCAAGATAGGCAAAACACAGATACGCAGTATTTT. Translation: CASSQDRQNTDTQYF.

Concerning this clone itself: One end of the junction is discordant with germline, which a read error may explain. CDR3 DNA sequence: TGTGCCAGCAGCTCTAGCGGGGGGACAGATATGCAGTATTTT. This encodes CASSSSGGTDMQYF. This chain joins TRBV7-3 and TRBJ2-3; 11 bases match TRBD2. This CDR3 is built from 14 residues. Germline CDR1 reads SGHTA; CDR2 reads FQGTGA.

This clone has a single count. The chain links TRBV27 to TRBJ1-5; the D is unclear. The germline V gene has CDR1 MNHEY and CDR2 SMNVEV (reference sequence). The germline V and J ends were trimmed by 3 bases and 5 bases, with 8 bases remaining between them. This CDR3 contains 13 residues. CDR3 region: CASSFSLYQPQHF. The DNA for the CDR3 is TGTGCCAGCAGTTTCAGCCTTTATCAGCCCCAGCATTTT.

The J gene is TRBJ1-2, the V gene TRBV29-1; D may be TRBD1 (6 bases). There are 12 residues in the CDR3. The V end lost 3 bases, the J end lost 4 bases, and 9 bases lay between the germline ends. The germline V gene encodes CDR1 SQVTM and CDR2 ANQGSEA. CDR3 nucleotide sequence: TGCAGCGTTGAGCGGGACACCTATGGCTACACCTTC. This encodes CSVERDTYGYTF.

The CDR3 DNA reads TGTGCCAGCAGCCCAACCCTGGGGGGCACAGATACGCAGTATTTT. Translating gives CASSPTLGGTDTQYF. The gene calls are TRBV9 and TRBJ2-3; D is perhaps TRBD1 or TRBD2 (5 bases each). Germline CDR1 and CDR2: SGDLS and YYNGEE. The V gene lost 4 bases and the J gene lost 1 base, with 13 bases spanning the gap. The CDR3 has 15 residues.

The chain combines TRBV2 with TRBJ1-2, with D uncertain. Germline CDR1 reads SNHLY; CDR2 reads FYNNEI. The CDR3 spans 13 residues. V was clipped by 8 bases and J by 1 base, with 11 bases between them. The CDR3 nucleotides read TGTGCCAGCCAGCCGGAGGGTAACTATGGCTACACCTTC. It is translated as CASQPEGNYGYTF. The entire variable domain, with the rest obtained from reference TRBV2 and TRBJ1-2, is as follows: EPEVTQTPSHQVTQMGQEVILRCVPISNHLYFYWYRQILGQKVEFLVSFYNNEISEKSEIFDDQFSVERPDGSNFTLKIRSTKLEDSAMYFCASQPEGNYGYTFGSGTRLTVV.